The rows below give T cell receptor beta chains drawn from one sample of a study of blood T cell repertoires in COVID-19. Clones were read by immunoSEQ multiplex PCR, and TCRdb kept only the in-frame ones, dropping some. The data contain some 120,000 clones, more than 75% of them singletons. The source material was peripheral blood. These receptors all stem from a human donor in a cohort sampled during active COVID-19. CDR3s include the opening cysteine and the closing phenylalanine or tryptophan. The D gene is left open where the match is weak.

- | TRBJ2-5 | TRBV6-6 | CASSVPSGETQYF
TRBD1 | TRBJ2-3 | TRBV12-5 | CASQGADTQYF
- | TRBJ2-1 | TRBV4-1 | CASSHLRQRNEQFF
TRBD2 | TRBJ2-1 | TRBV10-2 | CASSNSGSGRSNEQFF
- | TRBJ2-5 | TRBV5-6 | CASSLGQWARETQYF
TRBD2 | TRBJ2-5 | TRBV11-2 | CASSLGPYGGTSEEETQYF
- | TRBJ1-2 | TRBV2 | CASSGDSPRHGYTF
TRBD2 | TRBJ2-1 | TRBV3-1/TRBV3-2 | CASSPGLAEHNEQFF
TRBD1 | TRBJ1-4 | TRBV28 | CASRTGLGLEKLFF
TRBD2 | TRBJ2-1 | TRBV9 | CASSESGGTFYNEQFF
- | TRBJ2-1 | TRBV2 | CATNRVPGTPMSGQFF
TRBD2 | TRBJ2-3 | TRBV19 | CASSTRGGLITDTQYF
- | TRBJ1-2 | TRBV19 | CASSIGSGNYGYTF
- | TRBJ1-5 | TRBV5-8 | CASSFGGNQPQHF
- | TRBJ1-1 | TRBV18 | CASSPTTGNTEAFF
TRBD1 | TRBJ1-2 | TRBV5-6 | CASSAGQGGTYGYTF
TRBD1 | TRBJ1-1 | TRBV19 | CASIRDRVGTEAFF
TRBD2 | TRBJ2-1 | TRBV18 | CASSTSGYNEQFF
- | TRBJ1-2 | TRBV6-5 | CASSPRGEWAYGYTF
TRBD1 | TRBJ1-4 | TRBV5-1 | CASSLEGGIREKLFF
- | TRBJ2-1 | TRBV18 | CASSLHRVDEQFF
- | TRBJ1-1 | TRBV25-1 | CASSGRGPTEAFF
- | TRBJ2-1 | TRBV12-3/TRBV12-4 | CASRLGAYNEQFF
TRBD1 | TRBJ1-2 | TRBV9 | CASSGTGTATYGYTF
TRBD1 | TRBJ2-7 | TRBV12-3/TRBV12-4 | CASSLGQGHEQYF
TRBD2 | TRBJ2-3 | TRBV3-1/TRBV3-2 | CASSQPRSGRSTDTQYF
- | TRBJ1-2 | TRBV9 | CASSVGTVLYGYTF
- | TRBJ2-7 | TRBV19 | CASSFAETYEQYF
- | TRBJ1-2 | TRBV18 | CASSPTSNYGYTF
- | TRBJ2-1 | TRBV29-1 | CSVEREAVGYNEQFF
- | TRBJ2-5 | TRBV28 | CASSPRGLQGETQYF
- | TRBJ1-1 | TRBV30 | CAWSVQQYTEAFF
- | TRBJ1-1 | TRBV5-1 | CASSIVAENTEAFF
TRBD2 | TRBJ2-2 | TRBV3-1/TRBV3-2 | CASSQSGRTEAGELFF
- | TRBJ2-2 | TRBV6-5 | CASSSMGRSTGELFF
TRBD2 | TRBJ2-3 | TRBV14 | CASSQYSGRPSTDTQYF
- | TRBJ2-3 | TRBV28 | CASSSLGASTDTQYF
- | TRBJ1-2 | TRBV6-2/TRBV6-3 | CASSKVGTWGYTF
- | TRBJ2-1 | TRBV14 | CASSQLGKYNEQFF
TRBD2 | TRBJ2-1 | TRBV7-6 | CASSLALAGGQYEQFF
- | TRBJ2-1 | TRBV6-5 | CAAGRGPSYNEQFF
- | TRBJ2-2 | TRBV11-3 | CASSLYSSGVNTGELFF
- | TRBJ2-7 | TRBV5-4 | CASSPGLGGRYEQYF
- | TRBJ2-5 | TRBV3-1/TRBV3-2 | CASSQDSSRETQYF
- | TRBJ2-6 | TRBV5-1 | CASSLEGGSGANVLTF
- | TRBJ2-1 | TRBV21-1 | CASSPPSGYNEQFF
TRBD2 | TRBJ2-1 | TRBV5-1 | CASSLDGRADNEQFF
TRBD2 | TRBJ2-4 | TRBV28 | CASSLLLAGVEENIQYF
- | TRBJ2-7 | TRBV30 | CAWSGQESSYEQYF
- | TRBJ1-1 | TRBV3-1/TRBV3-2 | CASKKMARSMNTEAFF
- | TRBJ1-6 | TRBV7-2 | CASSLIADSPLHF
TRBD1 | TRBJ1-6 | TRBV5-6 | CASTSDKTGALHF
- | TRBJ1-5 | TRBV28 | CASSLQGYNQPQHF
TRBD2 | TRBJ2-7 | TRBV5-1 | CASSLASGGLSSYEQYF
TRBD1 | TRBJ2-3 | TRBV11-2 | CASSLMTGEDTQYF